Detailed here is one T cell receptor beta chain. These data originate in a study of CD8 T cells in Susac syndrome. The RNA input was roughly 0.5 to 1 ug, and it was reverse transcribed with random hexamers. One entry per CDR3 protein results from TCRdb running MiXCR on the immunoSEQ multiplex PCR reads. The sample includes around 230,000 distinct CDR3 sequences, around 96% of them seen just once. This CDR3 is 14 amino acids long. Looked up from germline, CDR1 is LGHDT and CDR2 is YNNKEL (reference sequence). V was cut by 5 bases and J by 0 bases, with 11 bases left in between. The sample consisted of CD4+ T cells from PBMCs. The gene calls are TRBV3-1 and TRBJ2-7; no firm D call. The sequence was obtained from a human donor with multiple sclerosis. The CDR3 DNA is TGTGCCAGCAGCGCTCAGCGAACCTCCTACGAGCAGTACTTC. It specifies CASSAQRTSYEQYF.